These T cell receptor beta chains were read from a single sample in a study of blood T cell repertoires in COVID-19. TCRdb's copy holds only in-frame clones and misses some; the assay was immunoSEQ multiplex PCR. The sample shows about 240,000 clones, approximately 78% of them seen only once. The sequencing input was peripheral blood. Receptors originate from a woman aged 60-75 years with active or convalescent COVID-19. CDR3s include the opening cysteine and the closing phenylalanine or tryptophan. The D gene is left open where the match is weak. Expanded clones are given a class, and other clones once, few, many or no size at all.

J gene,V gene,clone size,D gene,CDR3 DNA,CDR3 protein
TRBJ2-3,TRBV27,NA,TRBD1,TGTGCCAGCAGTTCAGGGGGCGCGAACACAGATACGCAGTATTTT,CASSSGGANTDTQYF
TRBJ1-2,TRBV7-2,once,TRBD1,TGTGCCAGCAGCCCCCAACCGGGACAGAACTATGGCTACACCTTC,CASSPQPGQNYGYTF
TRBJ1-4,TRBV7-2,NA,NA,TGTGCCAGCAGCTTAGCCAAGGCGGGGACGACTAATGAAAAACTGTTTTTT,CASSLAKAGTTNEKLFF
TRBJ2-1,TRBV5-4,NA,TRBD1,TGTGCCAGCAGCTTGGGGGAGACGGGACAGTCGGGCAATGAGCAGTTCTTC,CASSLGETGQSGNEQFF
TRBJ1-6,TRBV30,NA,NA,TGTGCCTGCGGGGGGAATTCACCCCTCCACTTT,CACGGNSPLHF
TRBJ1-4,TRBV3-1/TRBV3-2,NA,TRBD1,TGTGCCAGCAGCCAAGGGACAGGAAAACTGTTTTTT,CASSQGTGKLFF
TRBJ1-5,TRBV5-6,NA,NA,TGTGCCAGCAGCTTGAGGAGGAGTTATAATAGCAATCAGCCCCAGCATTTT,CASSLRRSYNSNQPQHF
TRBJ2-2,TRBV6-6,NA,TRBD1,TGTGCCAGCAGTTACTCTGGACAGGTCGGCGGGGAGCTGTTTTTT,CASSYSGQVGGELFF
TRBJ2-7,TRBV6-2/TRBV6-3,NA,NA,TGTGCCAGCAGTTACGGGTTAGCTCTCTACGAGCAGTACTTC,CASSYGLALYEQYF
TRBJ2-6,TRBV6-5,NA,NA,TGTGCCAGCAGTCCGGCCGGCGGAACCAACGTCCTGACTTTC,CASSPAGGTNVLTF
TRBJ2-4,TRBV2,once,TRBD1,TGTGCCAGCACCCCAACTACAGGGGGAGACATTCAGTACTTC,CASTPTTGGDIQYF
TRBJ2-1,TRBV2,NA,TRBD2,TGTGCCAGCAGTTTGGGACTAGCGGGGGAGAGGTACAATGAGCAGTTCTTC,CASSLGLAGERYNEQFF
TRBJ1-2,TRBV25-1,NA,NA,TGTGCCAGCAGTGAGGCAGGCGCCCCATTTGGCTACACCTTC,CASSEAGAPFGYTF
TRBJ1-5,TRBV7-3,NA,NA,TGTGCCAGCACCCTGGGACACCCTAGCAATCAGCCCCAGCATTTT,CASTLGHPSNQPQHF
TRBJ1-1,TRBV3-1/TRBV3-2,NA,NA,TGTGCCAGCAGCCAAAACAGGGACCTGAACACTGAAGCTTTCTTT,CASSQNRDLNTEAFF
TRBJ2-7,TRBV18,NA,NA,TGTGCCAGCTCACCTCAGGGAGCCTCAGGGGGGGAGCAGTACTTC,CASSPQGASGGEQYF
TRBJ2-2,TRBV5-1,NA,TRBD1,TGCGCCAGCAGCTCCGCCGGACAGGGTAGCACCGGGGAGCTGTTTTTT,CASSSAGQGSTGELFF
TRBJ1-1,TRBV12-5,NA,TRBD1,TGTGCTAGTGGTTCCGGGACAGGGAACACTGAAGCTTTCTTT,CASGSGTGNTEAFF
TRBJ1-5,TRBV2,NA,TRBD1,TGTGCCAGCAGTGGGAGACAGGGTAGCAATCAGCCCCAGCATTTT,CASSGRQGSNQPQHF
TRBJ2-3,TRBV19,once,NA,TGTGCCAGTAGTATCTGGGGAGTTACGCAGTATTTT,CASSIWGVTQYF
TRBJ1-2,TRBV19,NA,NA,TGTGCCAGTAGGGCAGGGGCCTCTAACTATGGCTACACCTTC,CASRAGASNYGYTF
TRBJ2-7,TRBV19,NA,NA,TGTGCCAGTAGTGCTTTTAGCTCCTACGAGCAGTACTTC,CASSAFSSYEQYF
TRBJ2-3,TRBV30,NA,NA,TGTGCCTGGAGGGTGGCTAGCACAGATACGCAGTATTTT,CAWRVASTDTQYF
TRBJ2-3,TRBV5-4,NA,NA,TGTGCCAGCGGCCCCATCGACTCAAGCACAGATACGCAGTATTTT,CASGPIDSSTDTQYF
TRBJ2-7,TRBV2,NA,TRBD2,TGTGCCAGCAGGGGGGGACTAGCGGGGTACTACGAGCAGTACTTC,CASRGGLAGYYEQYF
TRBJ1-1,TRBV2,NA,TRBD1,TGTGCCAGCAGCCGACAGGGGGCCCCGAACACTGAAGCTTTCTTT,CASSRQGAPNTEAFF
TRBJ2-7,TRBV2,NA,NA,TGTGCCAGCAGTCAACTACCATTGTCCTACGAGCAGTACTTC,CASSQLPLSYEQYF
TRBJ1-2,TRBV13,NA,TRBD1,TGTGCCAGCAGCTTTGCAGGGGGGAACTATGGCTACACCTTC,CASSFAGGNYGYTF
TRBJ2-3,TRBV6-5,NA,NA,TGTGCCAGCAGTTACTCTAGCGCAACTAGCACAGATACGCAGTATTTT,CASSYSSATSTDTQYF
TRBJ2-4,TRBV3-1/TRBV3-2,once,TRBD2,TGTGCCAGCAGCCTCAATAGCGGGGGTGGGAAAAACATTCAGTACTTC,CASSLNSGGGKNIQYF
TRBJ2-7,TRBV7-6,NA,TRBD1,TGTGCCAGCAGCAAAGGGACAGGGGGGAGCAACGAGCAGTACTTC,CASSKGTGGSNEQYF
TRBJ2-3,TRBV5-6,once,NA,TGTGCCAGCAGTACAGACGACACAGATACGCAGTATTTT,CASSTDDTDTQYF
TRBJ2-7,TRBV9,NA,TRBD1,TGTGCCAGCAGCGTAGGGTCAGGGGGCAGGTACGAGCAGTACTTC,CASSVGSGGRYEQYF
TRBJ1-3,TRBV18,NA,NA,TGTGCCAGCTCACCGGGGGGTTACTCTGGAAACACCATATATTTT,CASSPGGYSGNTIYF
TRBJ1-1,TRBV5-1,NA,TRBD1,TGCGCCAGCAGCCAGGACAGGGGGCTATTAGGAACTGAAGCTTTCTTT,CASSQDRGLLGTEAFF
TRBJ1-2,TRBV6-5,NA,TRBD1,TGTGCCAGCAGTTACTGGGGGGACAGATATTATGGCTACACCTTC,CASSYWGDRYYGYTF
TRBJ1-6,TRBV9,NA,NA,TGTGCCAGCAGCGTAGCTCCAGGGTCAAATTCACCCCTCCACTTT,CASSVAPGSNSPLHF
TRBJ2-3,TRBV7-2,NA,TRBD2,TGTGCCAGCAGCTTGACGGGGGGAGAGTATTCAGATACGCAGTATTTT,CASSLTGGEYSDTQYF
TRBJ1-5,TRBV19,NA,NA,TGTGCCAGTAGTACCAGGTCTAAGATAGTTAGCAATCAGCCCCAGCATTTT,CASSTRSKIVSNQPQHF
TRBJ2-7,TRBV5-6,NA,TRBD2,TGTGCCAGCAGCTCGCTTCGCGGGGGGCTTTACGAGCAGTACTTC,CASSSLRGGLYEQYF
TRBJ2-3,TRBV6-2/TRBV6-3,NA,TRBD2,TGTGCCAGCAGTTACCTGGCTAGCGGGGGGGCCCAAAGAGATACGCAGTATTTT,CASSYLASGGAQRDTQYF
TRBJ1-5,TRBV10-2,NA,NA,TGCGCCAGCAGTGAGTCGTGGGGGGTGGATCAGCCCCAGCATTTT,CASSESWGVDQPQHF
TRBJ2-1,TRBV4-1,NA,TRBD2,TGCGCCAGCAGCCAAAGGGCGCTAGCGGGGGGTCCCCTTTACAATGAGCAGTTCTTC,CASSQRALAGGPLYNEQFF
TRBJ1-5,TRBV2,NA,TRBD1,TGTGCCAGCAGTGGGACAGGGGGGGGTCAGCCCCAGCATTTT,CASSGTGGGQPQHF
TRBJ1-2,TRBV25-1,NA,NA,TGTGCCAGCAAGGGCGGGGCAGGCTATGGCTACACCTTC,CASKGGAGYGYTF
TRBJ2-3,TRBV3-1/TRBV3-2,NA,NA,TGTGCCAGCAGCCTTAGCGGCACAGATACGCAGTATTTT,CASSLSGTDTQYF
TRBJ2-7,TRBV27,NA,NA,TGTGCCAGCAGTTTAGCCCCCCCCTTGGACACCCATTACGAGCAGTACTTC,CASSLAPPLDTHYEQYF
TRBJ1-4,TRBV4-3,NA,NA,TGCGCCAGCAGACCAGGGTTGGAGAATGAAAAACTGTTTTTT,CASRPGLENEKLFF
TRBJ1-1,TRBV6-5,once,NA,TGTGCCAGCACAATCACACGGGGGGCAAACACTGAAGCTTTCTTT,CASTITRGANTEAFF
TRBJ1-5,TRBV7-8,NA,NA,TGTGCCAGCAGCTTCGGCAATCAGCCCCAGCATTTT,CASSFGNQPQHF
TRBJ2-2,TRBV9,NA,TRBD2,TGTGCCAGCAGCCCGCGGACTAGCGGCTACACCGGGGAGCTGTTTTTT,CASSPRTSGYTGELFF
TRBJ2-3,TRBV2,NA,TRBD1,TGTGCCAGCAGTAACGGAGGACAGGGATTCACAGATACGCAGTATTTT,CASSNGGQGFTDTQYF
TRBJ2-7,TRBV5-1,NA,NA,TGCGCCAGCAGCTTGCGCCCCGGGAGCGGCTCGAGCTCCTACGAGCAGTACTTC,CASSLRPGSGSSSYEQYF
TRBJ1-6,TRBV14,NA,NA,TGTGCCAGCAGCCAACTTTCCGGGGGAGGATCCTATAATTCACCCCTCCACTTT,CASSQLSGGGSYNSPLHF
TRBJ2-5,TRBV4-1,NA,TRBD2,TGCGCCAGCAGCCCCGCGGGGGGGGAGACCCAGTACTTC,CASSPAGGETQYF
TRBJ1-5,TRBV7-9,NA,NA,TGTGCCAGCAGCCCCTTTGGGACGGGGGACTCCCAACAGCCCCAGCATTTT,CASSPFGTGDSQQPQHF
TRBJ2-5,TRBV7-2,NA,NA,TGTGCCAGCAGTTCCCTACAAGAGACCCAGTACTTC,CASSSLQETQYF
TRBJ2-7,TRBV7-2,NA,NA,TGTGCCAGCAGCTTAGTAGGGGGGGTGGTCGAGCAGTACTTC,CASSLVGGVVEQYF
TRBJ1-1,TRBV18,NA,TRBD1,TGTGCCAGCTCACCACCTAATGGCAGGGGGCGCACTGAAGCTTTCTTT,CASSPPNGRGRTEAFF
TRBJ1-4,TRBV6-6,once,NA,TGTGCCAGCAGCGGACAGACTCGAGGAAAACTGTTTTTT,CASSGQTRGKLFF